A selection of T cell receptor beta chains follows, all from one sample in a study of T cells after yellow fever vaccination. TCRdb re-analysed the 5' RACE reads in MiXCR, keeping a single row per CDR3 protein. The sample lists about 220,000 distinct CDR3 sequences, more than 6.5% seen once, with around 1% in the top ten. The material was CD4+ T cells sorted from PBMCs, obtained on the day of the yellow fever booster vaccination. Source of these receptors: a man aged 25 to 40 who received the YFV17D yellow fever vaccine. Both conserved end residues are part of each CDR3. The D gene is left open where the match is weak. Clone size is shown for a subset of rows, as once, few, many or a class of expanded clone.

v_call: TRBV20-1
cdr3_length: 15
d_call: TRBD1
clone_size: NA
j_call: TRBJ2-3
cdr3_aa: CSARRSGQTTDTQYF
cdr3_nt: TGCAGTGCCCGCCGGTCGGGACAGACCACAGATACGCAGTATTTT

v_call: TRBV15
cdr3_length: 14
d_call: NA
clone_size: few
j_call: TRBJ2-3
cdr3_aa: CATSSSGSTDTQYF
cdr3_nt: TGTGCCACCAGCAGTAGCGGTAGCACAGATACGCAGTATTTT

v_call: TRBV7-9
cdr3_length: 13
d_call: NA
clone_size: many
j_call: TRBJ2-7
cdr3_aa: CASSLGTALEQYF
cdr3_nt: TGTGCCAGCAGCTTAGGGACAGCATTGGAGCAGTACTTC

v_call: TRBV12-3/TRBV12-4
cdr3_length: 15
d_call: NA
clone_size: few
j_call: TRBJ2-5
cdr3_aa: CASKGTTSVWETQYF
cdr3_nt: TGTGCCAGCAAGGGGACAACTAGCGTTTGGGAGACCCAGTACTTC

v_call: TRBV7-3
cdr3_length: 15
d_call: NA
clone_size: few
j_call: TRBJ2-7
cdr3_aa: CASSLTSGQANEQYF
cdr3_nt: TGTGCCAGCAGCTTAACGTCGGGACAAGCCAACGAGCAGTACTTC

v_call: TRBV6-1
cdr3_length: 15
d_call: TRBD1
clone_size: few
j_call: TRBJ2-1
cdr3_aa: CASSTPGQGYNEQFF
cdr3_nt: TGTGCCAGCAGTACCCCGGGACAGGGGTACAATGAGCAGTTCTTC

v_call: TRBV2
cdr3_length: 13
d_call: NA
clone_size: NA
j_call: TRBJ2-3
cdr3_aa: CASTGEVVDTQYF
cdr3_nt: TGTGCCAGCACAGGGGAGGTCGTAGATACGCAGTATTTT

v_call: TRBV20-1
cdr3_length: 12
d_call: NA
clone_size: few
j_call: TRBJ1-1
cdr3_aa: CSARVQNTEAFF
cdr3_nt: TGCAGTGCTAGAGTACAGAACACTGAAGCTTTCTTT

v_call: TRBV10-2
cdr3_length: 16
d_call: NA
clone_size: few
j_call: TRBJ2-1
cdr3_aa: CASSPPTRRSYNEQFF
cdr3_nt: TGCGCCAGCAGTCCCCCGACCCGGAGGTCCTACAATGAGCAGTTCTTC

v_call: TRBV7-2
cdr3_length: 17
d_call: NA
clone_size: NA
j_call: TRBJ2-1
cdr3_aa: CASSKRSGDSSYNEQFF
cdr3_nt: TGTGCCAGCAGCAAACGATCTGGCGACAGCTCCTACAATGAGCAGTTCTTC

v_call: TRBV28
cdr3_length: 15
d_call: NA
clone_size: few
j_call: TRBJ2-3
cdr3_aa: CASQFRQGGHETQYF
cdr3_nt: TGTGCCAGCCAGTTTAGGCAGGGCGGACACGAGACGCAGTATTTT

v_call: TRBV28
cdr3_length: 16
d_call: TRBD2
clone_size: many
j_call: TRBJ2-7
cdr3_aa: CASRPRTSGPSYEQYF
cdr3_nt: TGTGCCAGCCGTCCCAGGACTAGCGGCCCCTCCTACGAGCAGTACTTC

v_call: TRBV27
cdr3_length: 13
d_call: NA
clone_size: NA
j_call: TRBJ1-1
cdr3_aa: CASSLISGDEAFF
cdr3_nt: TGTGCCAGCAGTTTAATTTCTGGGGATGAAGCTTTCTTT

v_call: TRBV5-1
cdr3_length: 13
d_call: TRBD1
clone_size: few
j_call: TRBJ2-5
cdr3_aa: CASSKGQKETQYF
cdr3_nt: TGCGCCAGCAGCAAGGGACAGAAAGAGACCCAGTACTTC

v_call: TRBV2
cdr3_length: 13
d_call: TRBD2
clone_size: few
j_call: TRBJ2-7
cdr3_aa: CATKREATGEQYF
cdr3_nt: TGTGCCACCAAGCGGGAGGCTACAGGCGAGCAGTACTTC

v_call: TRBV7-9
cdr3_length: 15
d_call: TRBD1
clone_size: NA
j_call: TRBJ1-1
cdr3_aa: CASSLGTGANTEAFF
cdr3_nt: TGTGCCAGCAGCTTGGGGACAGGAGCAAACACTGAAGCTTTCTTT

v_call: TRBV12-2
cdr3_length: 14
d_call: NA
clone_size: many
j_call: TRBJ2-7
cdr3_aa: CASRPRQDSYEQYF
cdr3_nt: TGTGCAAGTCGCCCGAGACAGGATTCCTACGAGCAGTACTTC

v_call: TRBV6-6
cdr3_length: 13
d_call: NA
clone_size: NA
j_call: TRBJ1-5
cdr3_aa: CASEVPGEMTQHF
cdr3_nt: TGTGCCAGCGAGGTTCCAGGGGAGATGACCCAGCATTTT

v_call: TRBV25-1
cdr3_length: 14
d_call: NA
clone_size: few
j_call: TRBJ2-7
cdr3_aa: CASSDQGRQGEQYF
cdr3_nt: TGTGCCAGCAGTGATCAGGGTCGGCAGGGCGAGCAGTACTTC

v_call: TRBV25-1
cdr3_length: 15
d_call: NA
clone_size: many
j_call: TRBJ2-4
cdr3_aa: CASSPRGWDKNIQYF
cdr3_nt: TGTGCCAGCAGTCCCCGAGGTTGGGACAAAAACATTCAGTACTTC

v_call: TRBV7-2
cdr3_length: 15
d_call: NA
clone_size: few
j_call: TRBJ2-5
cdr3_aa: CASSPTHKYQETQYF
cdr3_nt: TGTGCCAGCAGCCCCACTCACAAGTACCAAGAGACCCAGTACTTC

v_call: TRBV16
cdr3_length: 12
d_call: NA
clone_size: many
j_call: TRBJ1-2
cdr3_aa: CASSQTPNGYTF
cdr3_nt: TGTGCCAGCAGTCAAACTCCGAACGGCTACACCTTC

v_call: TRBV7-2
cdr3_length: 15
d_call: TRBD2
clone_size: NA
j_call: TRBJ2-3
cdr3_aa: CASSLSGSFADTQYF
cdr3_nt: TGTGCCAGCAGCTTGAGCGGGAGTTTCGCAGATACGCAGTATTTT

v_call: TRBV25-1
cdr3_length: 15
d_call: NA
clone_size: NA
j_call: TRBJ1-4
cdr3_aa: CASTRLSGRKEKLFF
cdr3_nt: TGTGCCAGCACCAGGCTTTCAGGGAGGAAGGAAAAACTGTTTTTT

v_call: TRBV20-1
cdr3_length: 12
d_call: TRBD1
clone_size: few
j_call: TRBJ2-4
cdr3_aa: CSTTLDRGIQYF
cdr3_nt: TGCAGTACCACACTGGACAGGGGCATTCAGTACTTC

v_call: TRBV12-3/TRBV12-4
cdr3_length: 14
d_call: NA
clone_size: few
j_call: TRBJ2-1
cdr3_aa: CASSSNRGYNEQFF
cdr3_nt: TGTGCCAGCAGTTCCAATCGGGGTTACAATGAGCAGTTCTTC

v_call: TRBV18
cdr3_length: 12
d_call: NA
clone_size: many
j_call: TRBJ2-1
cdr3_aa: CASSPRNNEQFF
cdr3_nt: TGTGCCAGCTCACCGCGGAACAATGAGCAGTTCTTC

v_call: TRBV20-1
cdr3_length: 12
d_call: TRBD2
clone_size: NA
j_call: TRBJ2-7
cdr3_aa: CSASGRHYEQYF
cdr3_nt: TGCAGTGCTAGCGGGAGGCACTACGAGCAGTACTTC

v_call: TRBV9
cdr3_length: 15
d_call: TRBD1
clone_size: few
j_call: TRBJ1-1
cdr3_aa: CASSSGTGEMTEAFF
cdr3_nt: TGTGCCAGCAGTTCGGGGACAGGCGAAATGACTGAAGCTTTCTTT

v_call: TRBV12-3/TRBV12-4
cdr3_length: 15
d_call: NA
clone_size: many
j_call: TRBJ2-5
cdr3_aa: CASSFVGGRRETQYF
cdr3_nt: TGTGCCAGCAGTTTCGTGGGTGGTAGGAGAGAGACCCAGTACTTC

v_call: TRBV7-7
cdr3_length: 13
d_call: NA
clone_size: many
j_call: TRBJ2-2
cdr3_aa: CASSASLTGELFF
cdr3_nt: TGTGCTAGCAGCGCTAGCCTCACCGGGGAGCTGTTTTTT

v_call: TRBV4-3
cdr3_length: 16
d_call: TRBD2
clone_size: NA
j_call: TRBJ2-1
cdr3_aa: CASSQGSWTSGNEQFF
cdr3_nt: TGCGCCAGCAGCCAAGGTTCATGGACTAGCGGCAATGAGCAGTTCTTC

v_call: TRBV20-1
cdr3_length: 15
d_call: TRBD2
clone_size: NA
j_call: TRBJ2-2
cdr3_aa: CSGIPSGRGTGELFF
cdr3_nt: TGCAGCGGTATTCCTAGCGGGAGAGGTACCGGGGAGCTGTTTTTT

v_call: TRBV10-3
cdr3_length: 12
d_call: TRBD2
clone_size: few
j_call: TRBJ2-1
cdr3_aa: CAISESRERQFF
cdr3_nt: TGTGCCATCAGTGAGTCGCGGGAGAGGCAGTTCTTC

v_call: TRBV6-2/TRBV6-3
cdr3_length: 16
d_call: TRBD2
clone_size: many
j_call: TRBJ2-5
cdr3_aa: CASSYDGLAGGETQYF
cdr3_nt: TGTGCCAGCAGTTACGACGGACTAGCGGGAGGGGAGACCCAGTACTTC

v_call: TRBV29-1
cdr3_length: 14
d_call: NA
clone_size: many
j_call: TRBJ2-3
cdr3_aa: CSVADYRRSDTQYF
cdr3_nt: TGCAGCGTCGCCGACTACCGGAGGTCAGATACGCAGTATTTT